This T cell receptor beta chain was identified during a study of response to subunit inactivated influenza vaccine. Of note for this clonotype: Its antigen is undetermined.

Via MiXCR, TCRdb re-called the RT-PCR reads, giving one row per CDR3 protein. The sample has around 760,000 distinct CDR3 sequences, approximately 14% seen once. Study results and caveats: It was the authors' suggestion that each seasonal influenza vaccination recruits few new T cells.

Germline lookup yields CDR1 MDHEN and CDR2 SYDVKM. V dropped 2 bases and J dropped 4; count of bases not matched to a gene: 18. The length of the CDR3 is 19 residues. Sequencing was performed on PBMCs from blood, taken less than 15 days before vaccination. V is TRBV28 and J is TRBJ2-5; 8 positions agree with TRBD1. The TCR comes from a man aged 50-59 years who received an inactivated influenza vaccine. CDR3 amino acids: CASSLPRTYVRGPRETQYF. DNA for the CDR3: TGTGCCAGCAGTTTACCGCGGACCTATGTCAGGGGGCCGCGAGAGACCCAGTACTTC.